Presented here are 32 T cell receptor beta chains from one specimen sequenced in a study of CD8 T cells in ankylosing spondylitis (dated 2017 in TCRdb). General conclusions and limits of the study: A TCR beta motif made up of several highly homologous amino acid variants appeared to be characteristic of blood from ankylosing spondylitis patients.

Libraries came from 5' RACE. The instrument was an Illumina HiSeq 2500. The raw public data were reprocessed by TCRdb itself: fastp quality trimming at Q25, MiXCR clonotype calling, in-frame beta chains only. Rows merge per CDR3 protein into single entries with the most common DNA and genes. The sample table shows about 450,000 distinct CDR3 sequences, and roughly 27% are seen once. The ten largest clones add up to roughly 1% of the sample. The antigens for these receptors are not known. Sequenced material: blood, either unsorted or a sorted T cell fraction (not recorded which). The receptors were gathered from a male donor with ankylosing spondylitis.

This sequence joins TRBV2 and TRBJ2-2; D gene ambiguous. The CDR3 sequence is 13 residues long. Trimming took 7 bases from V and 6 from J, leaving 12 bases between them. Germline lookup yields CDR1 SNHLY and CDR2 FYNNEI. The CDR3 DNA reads TGTGCCAGCACTGAGACCCCGTCCGGGGAGCTGTTTTTT. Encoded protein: CASTETPSGELFF. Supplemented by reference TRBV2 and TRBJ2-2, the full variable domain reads EPEVTQTPSHQVTQMGQEVILRCVPISNHLYFYWYRQILGQKVEFLVSFYNNEISEKSEIFDDQFSVERPDGSNFTLKIRSTKLEDSAMYFCASTETPSGELFFGEGSRLTVL.

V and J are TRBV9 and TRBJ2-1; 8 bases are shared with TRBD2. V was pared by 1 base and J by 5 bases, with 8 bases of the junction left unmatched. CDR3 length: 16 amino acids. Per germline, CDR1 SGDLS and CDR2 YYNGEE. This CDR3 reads CASSVRNIAGHNEQFF. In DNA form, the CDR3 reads TGTGCCAGCAGCGTACGGAATATAGCGGGACACAATGAGCAGTTCTTC.

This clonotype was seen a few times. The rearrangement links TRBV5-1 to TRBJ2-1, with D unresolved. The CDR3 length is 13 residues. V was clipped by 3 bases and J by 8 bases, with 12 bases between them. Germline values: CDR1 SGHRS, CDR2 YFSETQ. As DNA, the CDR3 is TGCGCCAGCAGCTCCTACGAAGTGGATGAGCAGTTCTTC. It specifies CASSSYEVDEQFF.

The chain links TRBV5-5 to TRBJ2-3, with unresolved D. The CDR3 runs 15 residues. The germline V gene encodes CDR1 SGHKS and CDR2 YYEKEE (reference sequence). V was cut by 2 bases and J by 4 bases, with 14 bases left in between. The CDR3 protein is CASSFQGLPADTQYF. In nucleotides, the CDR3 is TGTGCCAGCAGCTTCCAAGGGCTACCCGCAGATACGCAGTATTTT.

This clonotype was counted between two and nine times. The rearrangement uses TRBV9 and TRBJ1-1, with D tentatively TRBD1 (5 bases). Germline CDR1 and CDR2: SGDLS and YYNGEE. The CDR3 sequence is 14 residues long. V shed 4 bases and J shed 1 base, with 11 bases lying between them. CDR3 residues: CASSPQRGNTEAFF. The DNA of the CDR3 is TGTGCCAGCAGCCCTCAGAGGGGGAACACTGAAGCTTTCTTT.

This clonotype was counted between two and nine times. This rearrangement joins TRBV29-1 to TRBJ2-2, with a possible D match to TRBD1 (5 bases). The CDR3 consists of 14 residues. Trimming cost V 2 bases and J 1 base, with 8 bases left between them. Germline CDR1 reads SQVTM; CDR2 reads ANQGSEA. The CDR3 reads CSVETQGNTGELFF. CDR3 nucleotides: TGCAGCGTTGAAACCCAGGGGAACACCGGGGAGCTGTTTTTT.

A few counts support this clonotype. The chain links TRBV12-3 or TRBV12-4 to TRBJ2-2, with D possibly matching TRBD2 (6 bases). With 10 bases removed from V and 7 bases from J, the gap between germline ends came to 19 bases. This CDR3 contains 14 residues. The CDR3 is CATQFSGVHGELFF. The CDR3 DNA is TGTGCCACGCAATTCTCGGGGGTTCACGGGGAGCTGTTTTTT.

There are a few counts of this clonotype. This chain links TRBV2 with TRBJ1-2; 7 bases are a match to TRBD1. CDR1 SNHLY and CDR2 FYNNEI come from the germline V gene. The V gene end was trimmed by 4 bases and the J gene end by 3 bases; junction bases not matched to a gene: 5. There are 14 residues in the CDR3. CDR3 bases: TGTGCCAGCAGTGGAGACAGGGCTTACTATGGCTACACCTTC. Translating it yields CASSGDRAYYGYTF.

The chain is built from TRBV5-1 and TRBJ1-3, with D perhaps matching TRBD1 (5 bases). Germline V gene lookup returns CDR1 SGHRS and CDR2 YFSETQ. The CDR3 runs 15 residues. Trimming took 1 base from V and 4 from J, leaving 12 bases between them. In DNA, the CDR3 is TGCGCCAGCAGCTTGTCAGGGCTAGGCGGAAACACCATATATTTT. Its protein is CASSLSGLGGNTIYF.

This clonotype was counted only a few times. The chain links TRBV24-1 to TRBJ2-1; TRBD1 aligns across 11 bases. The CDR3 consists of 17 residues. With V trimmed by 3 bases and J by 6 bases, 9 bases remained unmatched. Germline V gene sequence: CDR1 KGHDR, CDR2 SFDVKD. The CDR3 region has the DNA TGTGCCACCAGTGATGGGGCTACCGGGACAGGGGGCAATGAGCAGTTCTTC. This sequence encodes CATSDGATGTGGNEQFF.

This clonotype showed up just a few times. CDR3 in DNA: TGCGCCAGCAGCTTTTCGGGACAGGGCAACACCGGGGAGCTGTTTTTT. This encodes CASSFSGQGNTGELFF. V usage is TRBV5-1 and J usage is TRBJ2-2; the match to TRBD1 covers 9 bases. Germline lookup yields CDR1 SGHRS and CDR2 YFSETQ. Trimming removed 2 bases from V and 2 bases from J; junction bases left unmatched: 4. The CDR3 is 16 amino acids.

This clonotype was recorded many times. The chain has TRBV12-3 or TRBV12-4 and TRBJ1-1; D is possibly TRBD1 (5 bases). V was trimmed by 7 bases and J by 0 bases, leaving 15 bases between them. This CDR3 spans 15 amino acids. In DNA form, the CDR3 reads TGTGCCAGCAACCGAGGTAGGGGCCTGAACACTGAAGCTTTCTTT. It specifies CASNRGRGLNTEAFF.

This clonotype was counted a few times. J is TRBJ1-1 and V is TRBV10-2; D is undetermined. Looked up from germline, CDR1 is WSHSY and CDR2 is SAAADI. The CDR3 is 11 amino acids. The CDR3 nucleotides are TGCGGCACATGGGAAATGGCTGAAGCTTTCTTT. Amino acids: CGTWEMAEAFF.

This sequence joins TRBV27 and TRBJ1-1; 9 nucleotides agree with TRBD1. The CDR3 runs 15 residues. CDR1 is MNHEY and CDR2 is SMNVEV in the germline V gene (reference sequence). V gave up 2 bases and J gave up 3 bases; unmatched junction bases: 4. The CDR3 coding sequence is TGTGCCAGCAGTTTAGGACAGGGGAGGGACACTGAAGCTTTCTTT. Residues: CASSLGQGRDTEAFF.

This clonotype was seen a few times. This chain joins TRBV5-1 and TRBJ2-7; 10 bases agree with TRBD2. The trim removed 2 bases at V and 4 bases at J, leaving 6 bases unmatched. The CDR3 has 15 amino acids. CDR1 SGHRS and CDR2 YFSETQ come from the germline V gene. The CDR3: CASSFGLAETYEQYF. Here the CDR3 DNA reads TGCGCCAGCAGCTTTGGACTAGCGGAAACATACGAGCAGTACTTC.

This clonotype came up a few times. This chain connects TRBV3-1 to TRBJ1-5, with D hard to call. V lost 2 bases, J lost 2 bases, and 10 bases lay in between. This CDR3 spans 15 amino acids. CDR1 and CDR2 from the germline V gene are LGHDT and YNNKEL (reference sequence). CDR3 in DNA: TGTGCCAGCAGCCAATCTGACGGTGGCAATCAGCCCCAGCATTTT. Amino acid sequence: CASSQSDGGNQPQHF.

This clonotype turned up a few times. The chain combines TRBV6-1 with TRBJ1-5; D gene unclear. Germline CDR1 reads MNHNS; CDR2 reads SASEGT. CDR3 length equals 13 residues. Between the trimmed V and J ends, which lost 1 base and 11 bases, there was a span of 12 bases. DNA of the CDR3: TGTGCCAGCAGTGAAGAGATCCGGCGGACCCAGCATTTT. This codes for CASSEEIRRTQHF.

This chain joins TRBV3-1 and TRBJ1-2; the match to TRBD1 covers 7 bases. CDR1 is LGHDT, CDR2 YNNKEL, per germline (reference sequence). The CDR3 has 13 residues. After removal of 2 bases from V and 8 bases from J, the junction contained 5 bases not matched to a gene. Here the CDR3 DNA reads TGTGCCAGCAGCCAAACAGGGGACCAAGGCTACACCTTC. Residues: CASSQTGDQGYTF.

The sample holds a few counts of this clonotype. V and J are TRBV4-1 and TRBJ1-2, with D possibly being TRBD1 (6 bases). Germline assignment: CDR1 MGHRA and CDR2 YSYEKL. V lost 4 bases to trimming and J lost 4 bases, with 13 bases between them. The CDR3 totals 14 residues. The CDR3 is CASSPPGQLYGYTF. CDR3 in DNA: TGCGCCAGCAGCCCTCCGGGACAACTCTATGGCTACACCTTC.

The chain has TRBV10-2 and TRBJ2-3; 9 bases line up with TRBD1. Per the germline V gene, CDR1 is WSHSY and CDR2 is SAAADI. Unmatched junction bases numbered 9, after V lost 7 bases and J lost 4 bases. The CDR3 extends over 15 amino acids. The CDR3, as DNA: TGCGCCAGCATCATGGGGACAGGGTTCGCAGATACGCAGTATTTT. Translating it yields CASIMGTGFADTQYF.

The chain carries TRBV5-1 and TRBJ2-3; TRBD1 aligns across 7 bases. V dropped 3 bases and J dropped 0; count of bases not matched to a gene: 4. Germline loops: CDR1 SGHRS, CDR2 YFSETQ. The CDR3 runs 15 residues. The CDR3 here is CASSYGTVSTDTQYF. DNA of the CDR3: TGCGCCAGCAGCTACGGGACAGTGAGCACAGATACGCAGTATTTT.

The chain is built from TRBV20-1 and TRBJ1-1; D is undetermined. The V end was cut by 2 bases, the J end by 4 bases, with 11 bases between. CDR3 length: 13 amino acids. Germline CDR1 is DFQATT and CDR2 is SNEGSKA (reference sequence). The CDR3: CSARLGVATEAFF. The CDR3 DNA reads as TGCAGTGCTAGACTTGGGGTCGCCACTGAAGCTTTCTTT.

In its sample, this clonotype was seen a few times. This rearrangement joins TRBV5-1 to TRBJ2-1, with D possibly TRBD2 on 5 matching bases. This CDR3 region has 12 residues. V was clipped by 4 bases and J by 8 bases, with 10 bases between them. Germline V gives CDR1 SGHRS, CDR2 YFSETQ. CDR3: CASSELGDEQFF. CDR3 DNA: TGCGCCAGCAGCGAGCTCGGGGATGAGCAGTTCTTC.

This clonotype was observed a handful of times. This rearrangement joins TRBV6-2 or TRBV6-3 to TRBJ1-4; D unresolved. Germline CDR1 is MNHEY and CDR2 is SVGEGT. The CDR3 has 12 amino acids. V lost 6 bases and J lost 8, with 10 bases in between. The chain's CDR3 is CASSPTAEKLFF. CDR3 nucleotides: TGTGCCAGCAGCCCGACGGCCGAAAAACTGTTTTTT.

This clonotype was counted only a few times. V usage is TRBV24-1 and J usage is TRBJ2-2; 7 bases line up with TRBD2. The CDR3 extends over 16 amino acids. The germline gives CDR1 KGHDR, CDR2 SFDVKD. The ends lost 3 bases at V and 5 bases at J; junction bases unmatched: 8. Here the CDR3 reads CATSDPRTRGTGELFF. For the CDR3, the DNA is TGTGCCACCAGTGATCCCCGGACTAGAGGAACCGGGGAGCTGTTTTTT.

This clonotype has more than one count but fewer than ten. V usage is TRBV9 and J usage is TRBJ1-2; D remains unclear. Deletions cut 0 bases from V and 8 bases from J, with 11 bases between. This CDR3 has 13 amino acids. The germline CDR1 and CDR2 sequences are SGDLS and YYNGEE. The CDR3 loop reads CASSVGGRHGYTF. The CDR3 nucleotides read TGTGCCAGCAGCGTAGGAGGACGCCACGGCTACACCTTC. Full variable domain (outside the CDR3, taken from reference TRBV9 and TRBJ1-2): DSGVTQTPKHLITATGQRVTLRCSPRSGDLSVYWYQQSLDQGLQFLIQYYNGEERAKGNILERFSAQQFPDLHSELNLSSLELGDSALYFCASSVGGRHGYTFGSGTRLTVV.

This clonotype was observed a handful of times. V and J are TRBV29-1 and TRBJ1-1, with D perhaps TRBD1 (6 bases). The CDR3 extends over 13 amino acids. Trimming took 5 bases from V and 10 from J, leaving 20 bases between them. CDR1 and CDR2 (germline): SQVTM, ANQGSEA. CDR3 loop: CSVLEVGGGGAFF. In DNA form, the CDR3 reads TGCAGCGTTCTTGAGGTCGGAGGGGGAGGAGCTTTCTTT.

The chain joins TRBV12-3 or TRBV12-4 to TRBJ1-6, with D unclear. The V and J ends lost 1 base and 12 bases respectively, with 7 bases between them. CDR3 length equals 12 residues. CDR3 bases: TGTGCCAGCAGTTTAGAGACCAGACCCCTCCACTTT. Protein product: CASSLETRPLHF.

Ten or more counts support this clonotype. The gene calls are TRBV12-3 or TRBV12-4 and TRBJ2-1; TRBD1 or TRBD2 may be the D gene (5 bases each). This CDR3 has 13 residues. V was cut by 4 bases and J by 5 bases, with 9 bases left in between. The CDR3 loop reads CASSSGTNNEQFF. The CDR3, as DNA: TGTGCCAGCAGTTCCGGGACCAACAATGAGCAGTTCTTC.

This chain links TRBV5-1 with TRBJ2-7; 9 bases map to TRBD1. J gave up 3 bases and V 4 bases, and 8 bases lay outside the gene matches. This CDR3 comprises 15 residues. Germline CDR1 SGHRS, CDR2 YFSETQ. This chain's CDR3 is CASSAGQGNYYEQYF. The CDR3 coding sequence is TGCGCCAGCAGCGCGGGACAGGGTAATTACTACGAGCAGTACTTC. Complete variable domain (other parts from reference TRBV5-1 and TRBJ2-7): KAGVTQTPRYLIKTRGQQVTLSCSPISGHRSVSWYQQTPGQGLQFLFEYFSETQRNKGNFPGRFSGRQFSNSRSEMNVSTLELGDSALYLCASSAGQGNYYEQYFGPGTRLTVT.

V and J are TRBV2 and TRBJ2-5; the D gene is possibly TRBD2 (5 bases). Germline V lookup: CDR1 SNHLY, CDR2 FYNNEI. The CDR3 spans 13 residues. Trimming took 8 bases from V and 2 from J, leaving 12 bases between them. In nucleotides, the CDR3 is TGTGCCAGCGGGAGCGAGGTTCAAGAGACCCAGTACTTC. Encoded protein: CASGSEVQETQYF.

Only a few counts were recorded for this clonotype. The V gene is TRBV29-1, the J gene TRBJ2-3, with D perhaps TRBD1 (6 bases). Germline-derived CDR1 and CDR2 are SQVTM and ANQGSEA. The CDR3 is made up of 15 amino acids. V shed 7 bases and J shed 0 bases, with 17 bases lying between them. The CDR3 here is CSANLGGHSTDTQYF. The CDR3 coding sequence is TGCAGCGCAAATTTAGGGGGACATAGCACAGATACGCAGTATTTT.